This entry features one T cell receptor (beta chain) sequence. Its antigen is not identified. The repertoire was sequenced with immunoSEQ multiplex PCR; TCRdb's copy has only in-frame clones and lacks some. The data contain 9,100 or so clones, approximately 80% of them singletons. The data were obtained in a study of neoadjuvant nivolumab and ipilimumab in lung cancer. Study-level points and caveats: A small number of samples were TCR sequenced. Compared with tumor-adjacent uninvolved lung, resected tumors showed greater richness and clonality. Only two of four nivolumab-treated tumors gained richness and clonality by surgery.

Trimming cost V 5 bases and J 6 bases; bases outside gene matches: 6. Per the germline V gene, CDR1 is SGHTA and CDR2 is FQGNSA. The CDR3 spans 15 residues. This material consisted of tumor tissue, taken after neoadjuvant nivolumab, alone or with ipilimumab, at or shortly before surgery. The origin of this receptor is an adult with non-small cell lung cancer. V usage is TRBV7-2 and J usage is TRBJ2-1, with 11 bases aligning to TRBD2. The CDR3 DNA follows: TGTGCCAGCAGCAAAACTAGCGGGAGCTCCAATGAGCAGTTCTTC. Its protein product is CASSKTSGSSNEQFF.